The clone carrying this T cell receptor (beta chain) was counted a few times. The sample comes from a study of blood T cells in healthy people across ages. Primed by a sample-barcoded 5' primer and a J-beta primer mix, a second PCR proceeded for roughly 7 to 11 cycles. TCRdb re-derived calls from the 5' RACE reads in MiXCR, one entry per CDR3 protein. The sample contains approximately 730,000 distinct CDR3 sequences, approximately 53% of which appear only once. The germline V gene has CDR1 MGHRA and CDR2 YSYEKL. V trimming: 1 base; J trimming: 5 bases; junction bases outside the gene matches: 10. The CDR3 totals 16 residues.

The rearrangement links TRBV4-1 to TRBJ1-2; 7 nucleotides line up with TRBD1. The sample taken for sequencing was blood. The source is a man aged 80 or over in good health. The CDR3 here is CASSQAQSIQGYGYTF. The DNA of the CDR3 is TGCGCCAGCAGCCAAGCTCAATCCATACAGGGGTATGGCTACACCTTC.